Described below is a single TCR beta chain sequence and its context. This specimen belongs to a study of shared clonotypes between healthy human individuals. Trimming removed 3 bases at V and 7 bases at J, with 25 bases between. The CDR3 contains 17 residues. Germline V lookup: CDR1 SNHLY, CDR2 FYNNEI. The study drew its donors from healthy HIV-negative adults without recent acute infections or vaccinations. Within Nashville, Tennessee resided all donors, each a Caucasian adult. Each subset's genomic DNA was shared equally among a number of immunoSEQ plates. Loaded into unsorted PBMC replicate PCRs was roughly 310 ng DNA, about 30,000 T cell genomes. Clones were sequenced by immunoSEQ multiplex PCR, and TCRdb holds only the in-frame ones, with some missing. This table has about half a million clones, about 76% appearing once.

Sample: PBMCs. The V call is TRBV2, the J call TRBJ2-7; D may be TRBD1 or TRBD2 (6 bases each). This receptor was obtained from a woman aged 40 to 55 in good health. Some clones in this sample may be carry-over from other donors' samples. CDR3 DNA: TGTGCCAGCAGTGAGGTTGGTGGTGGGGGGCACCCCAGGGAGCAGTACTTC. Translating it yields CASSEVGGGGHPREQYF.